Below, one TCR beta chain is given with its context. Its antigen remains unidentified. This specimen belongs to a study of T cell responses to AZD1222 COVID-19 vaccine. Findings of the study overall: Donor demographics were predominantly white British with a female majority; clonal diversity may be underestimated.

Repertoires were generated with immunoSEQ multiplex PCR, while TCRdb's copy carries only in-frame clones and drops some. The repertoire consists of about 82,000 clones, with roughly four fifths occurring once and the leading ten covering approximately 1.3%. The germline gives CDR1 MDHEN, CDR2 SYDVKM. CDR3 length: 14 residues. V was pared by 7 bases and J by 5 bases, with 6 bases of the junction left unmatched. Source: peripheral blood, taken 28 days after the second AZD1222 dose. The sequence derives from an adult who received the AZD1222 COVID-19 vaccine. The rearrangement joins TRBV28 to TRBJ2-2; 8 positions agree with TRBD1. CDR3 in DNA: TGTGCCAGCATACAGGGGGTTTCAACCGGGGAGCTGTTTTTT. This encodes CASIQGVSTGELFF.